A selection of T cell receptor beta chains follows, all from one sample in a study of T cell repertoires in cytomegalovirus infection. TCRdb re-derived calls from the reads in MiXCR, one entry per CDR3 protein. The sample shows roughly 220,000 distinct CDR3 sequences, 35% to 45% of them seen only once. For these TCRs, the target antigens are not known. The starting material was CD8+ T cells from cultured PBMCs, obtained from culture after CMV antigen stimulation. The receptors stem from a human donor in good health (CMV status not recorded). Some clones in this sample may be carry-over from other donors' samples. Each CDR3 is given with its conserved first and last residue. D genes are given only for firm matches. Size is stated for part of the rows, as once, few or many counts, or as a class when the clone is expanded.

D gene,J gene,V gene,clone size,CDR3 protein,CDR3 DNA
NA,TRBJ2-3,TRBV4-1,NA,CASSLTEFTDTQYF,TGCGCCAGCAGCCTGACAGAGTTCACAGATACGCAGTATTTT
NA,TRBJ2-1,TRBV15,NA,CATSRDPVVKQFF,TGTGCCACCAGCAGGGATCCCGTAGTGAAGCAGTTCTTC
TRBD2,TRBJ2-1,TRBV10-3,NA,CAISETTSGSYNEQFF,TGTGCCATCAGTGAGACGACTAGCGGCTCCTACAATGAGCAGTTCTTC
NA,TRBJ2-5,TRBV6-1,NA,CARSATRGGQGRETQYF,TGTGCCAGAAGTGCAACAAGAGGCGGTCAGGGAAGAGAGACCCAGTACTTC
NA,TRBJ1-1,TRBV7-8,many,CASSLGAGAEAFF,TGTGCCAGCAGCTTGGGGGCCGGAGCTGAAGCTTTCTTT
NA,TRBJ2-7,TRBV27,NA,CASSFKGLPYEQYF,TGTGCCAGCAGTTTTAAGGGCCTCCCCTACGAGCAGTACTTC
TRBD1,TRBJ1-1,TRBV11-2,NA,CASSHRGQGPDTEAFF,TGTGCCAGCAGCCATCGGGGACAGGGCCCAGACACTGAAGCTTTCTTT
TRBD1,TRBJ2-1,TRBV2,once,CAVRDRGLF,TGTGCCGTCCGGGACAGGGGGCTCTTC
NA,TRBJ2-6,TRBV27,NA,CASTSRFSGANVLTF,TGTGCCAGCACCTCTAGGTTCTCTGGGGCCAACGTCCTGACTTTC
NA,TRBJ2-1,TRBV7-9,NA,CASSAPGFNEQFF,TGTGCCAGCAGCGCCCCGGGATTTAATGAGCAGTTCTTC
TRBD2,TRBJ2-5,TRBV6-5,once,CASSTLAGGKETQYF,TGTGCCAGCAGTACCCTAGCGGGGGGGAAGGAGACCCAGTACTTC
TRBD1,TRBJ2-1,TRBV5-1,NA,CASSLEGQGALREQFF,TGCGCCAGCAGCTTGGAGGGGCAGGGGGCGCTTCGAGAGCAGTTCTTC
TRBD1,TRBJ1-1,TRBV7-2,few,CASSHHLAGGVKDTEAFF,TGTGCCAGCAGCCACCATTTGGCAGGGGGCGTGAAGGACACTGAAGCTTTCTTT
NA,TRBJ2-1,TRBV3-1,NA,CASSPPVGSEQFF,TGTGCCAGCAGCCCACCAGTGGGAAGTGAGCAGTTCTTC
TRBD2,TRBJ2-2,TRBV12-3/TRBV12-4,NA,CASRERGHTGELFF,TGTGCCAGCAGAGAGCGGGGCCACACCGGGGAGCTGTTTTTT
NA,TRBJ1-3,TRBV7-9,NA,CASTTKVSGNTIYF,TGTGCCAGCACCACGAAAGTCTCTGGAAACACCATATATTTT
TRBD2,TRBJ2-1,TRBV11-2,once,CASSQSGGPYNEQFF,TGTGCCAGCAGCCAAAGCGGGGGGCCTTACAATGAGCAGTTCTTC
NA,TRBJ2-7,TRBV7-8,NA,CASSGTSGDEQYF,TGTGCCAGCAGTGGGACATCGGGCGACGAGCAGTACTTC
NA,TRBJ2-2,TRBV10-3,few,CAIRGDSGELFF,TGTGCCATCAGGGGCGATTCCGGGGAGCTGTTTTTT
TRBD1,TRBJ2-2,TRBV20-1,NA,CSANTGVTGELFF,TGCAGTGCAAACACAGGGGTAACCGGGGAGCTGTTTTTT
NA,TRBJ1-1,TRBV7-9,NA,CASSRVENTEAFF,TGTGCCAGCAGCCGGGTTGAGAACACTGAAGCTTTCTTT
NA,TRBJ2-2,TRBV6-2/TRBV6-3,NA,CASSERGVSGTGELFF,TGTGCCAGCAGTGAAAGAGGAGTGAGTGGGACCGGGGAGCTGTTTTTT
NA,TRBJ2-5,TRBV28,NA,CASSLVRQVLGKETQYF,TGTGCCAGCAGTTTGGTGAGGCAGGTACTGGGGAAGGAGACCCAGTACTTC
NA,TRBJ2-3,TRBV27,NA,CASSFRARRTDTQYF,TGTGCCAGCAGTTTCCGGGCCAGACGCACAGATACGCAGTATTTT
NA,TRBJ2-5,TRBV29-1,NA,CSVEGWETQYF,TGCAGCGTTGAGGGGTGGGAGACCCAGTACTTC
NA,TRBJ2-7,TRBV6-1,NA,CAASSELTQTYEQYF,TGTGCCGCCAGCAGTGAACTCACACAAACCTACGAGCAGTACTTC
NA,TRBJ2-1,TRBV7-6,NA,CASSLVGRQNTYNEQFF,TGTGCCAGCAGCTTAGTCGGTCGGCAGAATACCTACAATGAGCAGTTCTTC
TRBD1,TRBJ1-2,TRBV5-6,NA,CASSSEGTDYGYTF,TGTGCCAGCAGTTCCGAAGGGACAGATTATGGCTACACCTTC
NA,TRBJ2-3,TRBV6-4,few,CASSDGGPDTQYF,TGTGCCAGCAGTGACGGGGGGCCCGATACGCAGTATTTT
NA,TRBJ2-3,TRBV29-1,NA,CSVVSTDTQYF,TGCAGCGTTGTTAGCACAGATACGCAGTATTTT
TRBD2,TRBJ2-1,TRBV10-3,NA,CAISGASGMEAEQFF,TGTGCCATCAGTGGGGCTAGCGGGATGGAAGCTGAGCAGTTCTTC